Shown below are 13 T cell receptor beta chains from a single sample sequenced in a study of blood T cells in healthy people across ages. Using a J-beta primer mix together with a sample-barcoded 5' primer, a second PCR was run for about 7 to 12 cycles. Each CDR3 protein gets one entry after TCRdb re-called the 5' RACE reads with MiXCR. In the table there are hundreds of thousands of distinct CDR3 sequences, about a quarter of which are singletons. This sample was shared with a second study, whose subject was T cells of mothers and their children.

Material: blood. The receptors were gathered from a boy aged 2 to 10 in good health.

CDR3 DNA: TGCAGCGTTGCCGCTCCGTCTGGAAACACCATATATTTT. This gives the protein CSVAAPSGNTIYF. The chain couples TRBV29-1 to TRBJ1-3; no firm D call. Trimming left V 4 bases short and J 1 base short, with 8 bases between. This CDR3 contains 13 residues. Germline V gives CDR1 SQVTM, CDR2 ANQGSEA.

This chain links TRBV5-1 with TRBJ2-1; 8 bases align to TRBD2. Looked up from germline, CDR1 is SGHRS and CDR2 is YFSETQ. The length of the CDR3 is 17 residues. J gave up 5 bases and V 4 bases, and 14 bases lay outside the gene matches. The CDR3 coding sequence is TGCGCCAGCAGCCCTATGGCAAGCGGGAGTCAGAACAATGAGCAGTTCTTC. This translates into CASSPMASGSQNNEQFF.

V gene TRBV27 combines with J gene TRBJ2-3; D is ambiguous. The CDR3 is made up of 15 amino acids. V dropped 0 bases and J dropped 1 base, with 8 bases sitting between them. CDR1 and CDR2 (germline): MNHEY, SMNVEV (reference sequence). The CDR3 sequence: CASSLSHGGTDTQYF. The CDR3, as DNA: TGTGCCAGCAGTTTATCGCACGGAGGCACAGATACGCAGTATTTT.

The genes are TRBV20-1 and TRBJ2-5; 10 bases line up with TRBD1. V shed 6 bases and J 5 bases; nucleotides not matched to a gene: 9. The CDR3 consists of 14 residues. The germline V gene has CDR1 DFQATT and CDR2 SNEGSKA (reference sequence). The CDR3 loop reads CSAPTGTGEETQYF. The CDR3 region has the DNA TGCAGTGCCCCGACGGGGACAGGGGAGGAGACCCAGTACTTC.

The chain carries TRBV15 and TRBJ1-6; 9 nucleotides align to TRBD1. The germline V gene encodes CDR1 LNHNV and CDR2 YYDKDF (reference sequence). The length of the CDR3 is 16 residues. After removal of 1 base from V and 7 bases from J, the junction contained 5 bases not matched to a gene. The CDR3 spells CATSRGSTGGNSPLHF. The CDR3 coding sequence is TGTGCCACCAGCAGAGGGTCGACAGGGGGGAATTCACCCCTCCACTTT.

This chain joins TRBV4-1 and TRBJ2-6; 12 positions match TRBD2. After removal of 0 bases from V and 2 bases from J, the junction contained 2 bases not matched to a gene. Germline V gene data show CDR1 as MGHRA and CDR2 as YSYEKL. The CDR3 runs 18 residues. CDR3 sequence: CASSQDPSGRAGANVLTF. The CDR3, as DNA: TGCGCCAGCAGCCAAGATCCTAGCGGGAGGGCTGGGGCCAACGTCCTGACTTTC.

V usage is TRBV29-1 and J usage is TRBJ1-1; 8 positions agree with TRBD1. The CDR3 has 13 residues. Trimming at V came to 6 bases and at J to 5 bases, leaving 8 bases not matched to a gene. Germline assignment: CDR1 SQVTM and CDR2 ANQGSEA. The CDR3 sequence is CSVRQGRGTEAFF. In nucleotides, the CDR3 is TGCAGCGTCCGACAGGGGCGAGGGACTGAAGCTTTCTTT.

CDR3 sequence: CASSDTDGTYNEQFF. The CDR3 DNA sequence: TGTGCCAGCAGTGACACGGACGGTACCTACAATGAGCAGTTCTTC. The chain joins TRBV6-4 to TRBJ2-1; D remains ambiguous. Germline V CDR1 and CDR2: MRHNA, SNTAGT. The length of the CDR3 is 15 residues. V was cut by 2 bases and J by 2 bases, with 10 bases left in between.

This clonotype showed up just a few times. The chain links TRBV3-1 to TRBJ1-1; D remains unclear. Trimming stripped 2 bases from V and 3 bases from J, with 13 bases between. The CDR3 sequence is 15 residues long. CDR1 and CDR2 (germline): LGHDT, YNNKEL (reference sequence). The CDR3 region is CASSQSGGIYTEAFF. The CDR3 bases are TGTGCCAGCAGCCAATCTGGTGGGATTTACACTGAAGCTTTCTTT.

The chain is built from TRBV29-1 and TRBJ2-1; 9 bases agree with TRBD2. This CDR3 contains 15 residues. V shed 4 bases, J shed 4 bases, and the junction held 8 bases outside the gene matches. Germline CDR1 reads SQVTM; CDR2 reads ANQGSEA. CDR3 coding DNA: TGCAGCGTTGTCCCCGCTAGCGGGGCTTACAATGAGCAGTTCTTC. Translation: CSVVPASGAYNEQFF.

This clonotype was seen at least ten times. The rearrangement joins TRBV18 to TRBJ2-7; D possibly corresponds to TRBD2 (5 bases). Per germline, CDR1 KGHSH and CDR2 LQKENI. V shed 6 bases and J shed 7 bases, with 19 bases lying between them. The CDR3 sequence is 14 residues long. The CDR3 region is CASSSTPGEGEQYF. The CDR3 nucleotides are TGTGCCAGCTCGTCGACCCCCGGAGAGGGAGAGCAGTACTTC.

This chain joins TRBV6-5 and TRBJ1-1; 10 bases align to TRBD1. The J segment lost 8 bases and the V segment lost 4 bases, leaving 13 bases of the junction unmatched. Germline V lookup: CDR1 MNHEY, CDR2 SVGAGI. The CDR3 totals 16 residues. CDR3 sequence reads: CASSFSSGTGAREAFF. The CDR3 DNA sequence: TGTGCCAGCAGTTTTTCCTCCGGGACAGGGGCCAGAGAAGCTTTCTTT.

This clonotype was seen only a few times. The V call is TRBV5-5, the J call TRBJ2-7; D ambiguous. Per the germline V gene, CDR1 is SGHKS and CDR2 is YYEKEE (reference sequence). The V and J ends lost 3 bases and 0 bases respectively, with 13 bases between them. The CDR3 runs to 15 residues. The CDR3 is CASSSLLKSSYEQYF. CDR3 DNA sequence: TGTGCCAGCAGCTCCTTACTGAAAAGCTCCTACGAGCAGTACTTC.